Shown below are 8 T cell receptor beta chains from a single sample sequenced in a study of OX40 agonist ivuxolimab in advanced cancers. Assay used: immunoSEQ multiplex PCR; TCRdb lists only in-frame clones, some missing. The table lists fewer than 80,000 clones, over 75% of them singletons. The material was CD4+ or CD8+ T cells sorted from blood, obtained in a trial of the OX40 agonist ivuxolimab. All receptors come from an adult with an advanced solid tumor such as melanoma, head and neck, liver or kidney cancer.

CDR3 bases: TGTGCCAGCAGCTTAGGATCCCCCTTGGAGCAGTACTTC. Residues: CASSLGSPLEQYF. This sequence joins TRBV7-2 and TRBJ2-7, with no clear D. This CDR3 is built from 13 residues. Trimming left V 1 base short and J 7 bases short, with 11 bases between. Germline CDR1 SGHTA, CDR2 FQGNSA. The complete variable domain, with remaining parts taken from reference TRBV7-2 and TRBJ2-7, reads GAGVSQSPSNKVTEKGKDVELRCDPISGHTALYWYRQSLGQGLEFLIYFQGNSAPDKSGLPSDRFSAERTGGSVSTLTIQRTQQEDSAVYLCASSLGSPLEQYFGPGTRLTVT.

The chain joins TRBV4-2 to TRBJ1-4; D not certain. V dropped 4 bases and J dropped 7 bases, with 25 bases sitting between them. The CDR3 is made up of 18 amino acids. CDR1 and CDR2 (germline): LGHNA, YNFKEQ. The CDR3 region has the DNA TGTGCCAGCAGCCCAGGCTTTCTAGGGCGCCCGGGAGGTGAAAAACTGTTTTTT. This sequence encodes CASSPGFLGRPGGEKLFF.

This clone was seen only a few times. The chain employs TRBV2 and TRBJ1-5; 7 nucleotides agree with TRBD1. This CDR3 comprises 15 residues. Germline values: CDR1 SNHLY, CDR2 FYNNEI. J was trimmed by 1 base and V by 8 bases; bases with no gene match: 8. CDR3 bases: TGTGCCAGCGGAGGACCGGGACAGAGCAATCAGCCCCAGCATTTT. Amino acids: CASGGPGQSNQPQHF.

A few counts support this clone. The rearrangement uses TRBV30 and TRBJ2-7; D is ambiguous. Germline V gene sequence: CDR1 GTSNPN, CDR2 SVGIG (reference sequence). The ends were cut back, 0 bases at V and 5 bases at J, with 8 bases in the middle. This CDR3 spans 12 amino acids. The CDR3 reads CAWSVLGHEQYF. The CDR3, as DNA: TGTGCCTGGAGTGTATTGGGCCACGAGCAGTACTTC. Full variable domain (remainder filled in from reference TRBV30 and TRBJ2-7): SQTIHQWPATLVQPVGSPLSLECTVEGTSNPNLYWYRQAAGRGLQLLFYSVGIGQISSEVPQNLSASRPQDRQFILSSKKLLLSDSGFYLCAWSVLGHEQYFGPGTRLTVT.

The chain combines TRBV7-2 with TRBJ1-3, with no clear D. V was cut by 6 bases and J by 4 bases, with 7 bases left in between. Germline CDR1 is SGHTA and CDR2 is FQGNSA. This CDR3 is built from 12 residues. The CDR3 region has the DNA TGTGCCAGCAGTTATCGGGGAAACACCATATATTTT. Its protein is CASSYRGNTIYF.

This rearrangement joins TRBV7-2 to TRBJ1-2, with D maybe TRBD1 (5 bases). Trimming took off 3 bases at V and 2 bases at J, with 10 bases between the two ends. The CDR3 runs to 14 residues. Germline CDR1 reads SGHTA; CDR2 reads FQGNSA. The CDR3 protein is CASSLEGKNYGYTF. CDR3 DNA: TGTGCCAGCAGCTTGGAGGGGAAGAACTATGGCTACACCTTC.

The V and J genes are TRBV29-1 and TRBJ1-1; 7 bases fit TRBD1. This CDR3 has 13 residues. V dropped 3 bases and J dropped 5; count of bases not matched to a gene: 6. Germline V lookup: CDR1 SQVTM, CDR2 ANQGSEA. The CDR3 sequence is CSVDPGQATEAFF. CDR3 DNA: TGCAGCGTTGACCCCGGACAGGCAACTGAAGCTTTCTTT. The entire variable domain, with the rest obtained from reference TRBV29-1 and TRBJ1-1, is as follows: SAVISQKPSRDICQRGTSLTIQCQVDSQVTMMFWYRQQPGQSLTLIATANQGSEATYESGFVIDKFPISRPNLTFSTLTVSNMSPEDSSIYLCSVDPGQATEAFFGQGTRLTVV.

This chain joins TRBV5-6 and TRBJ2-3, with a possible D match to TRBD1 (6 bases). V lost 6 bases, J lost 0 bases, and 11 bases lay in between. From germline, CDR1 is SGHDT and CDR2 YYEEEE. The CDR3 is made up of 14 amino acids. The CDR3 sequence: CASIRGTSTDTQYF. CDR3 DNA sequence: TGTGCCAGCATCAGGGGCACTAGCACAGATACGCAGTATTTT.